This T cell receptor beta chain was found in a study of T cell responses to AZD1222 COVID-19 vaccine. The repertoire was sequenced with immunoSEQ multiplex PCR; TCRdb's copy has only in-frame clones and lacks some. The sample lists about 270,000 clones, almost 95% occurring once. This clone was seen just once. The antigen is undetermined. Study-wide results and limits: With dominance at 160-218 and 743-854, vaccine-associated CD4 TCRs spanned spike. Spike-specific TCR breadth rose after two AZD1222 doses, and depth rose as well.

Germline CDR1 and CDR2: MNHEY and SVGAGI. The CDR3 runs 14 residues. The V end lost 8 bases, the J end lost 5 bases, and 16 bases lay between the germline ends. Source: peripheral blood, taken 28 days after the second AZD1222 dose. This receptor was obtained from an adult who received the AZD1222 COVID-19 vaccine. V and J are TRBV6-5 and TRBJ2-1; possibly TRBD1 or TRBD2 for D (6 bases each). CDR3 bases: TGTGCCAGCCCCCGGGGGCCTCCCCACAATGAGCAGTTCTTC. Residues: CASPRGPPHNEQFF.